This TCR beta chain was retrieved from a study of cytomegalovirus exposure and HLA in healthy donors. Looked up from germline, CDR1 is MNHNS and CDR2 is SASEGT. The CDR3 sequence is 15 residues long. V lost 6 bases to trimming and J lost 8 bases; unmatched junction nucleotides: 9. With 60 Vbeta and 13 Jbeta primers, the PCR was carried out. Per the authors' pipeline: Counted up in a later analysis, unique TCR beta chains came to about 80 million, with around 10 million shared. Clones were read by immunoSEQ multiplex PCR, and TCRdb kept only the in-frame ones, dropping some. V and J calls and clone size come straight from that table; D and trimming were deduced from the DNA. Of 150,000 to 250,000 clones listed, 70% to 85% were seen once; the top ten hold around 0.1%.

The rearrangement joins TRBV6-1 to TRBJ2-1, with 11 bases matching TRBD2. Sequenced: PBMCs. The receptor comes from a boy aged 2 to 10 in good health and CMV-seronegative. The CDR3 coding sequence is TGTGCCAGCAGCCGGGGGGGGACTAGCGGTCATGAGCAGTTCTTC. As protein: CASSRGGTSGHEQFF.